This T cell receptor beta chain was retrieved from a study of blood T cell repertoires in COVID-19. Study background: The samples span acute and convalescent COVID-19 from the United States, Italy and Spain. Sample material is recorded as cDNA or gDNA derived from T cells, B-cell-depleted T cells, or PBMCs.

This clone was observed once. Per the germline V gene, CDR1 is WNHNN and CDR2 is SYGVQD (reference sequence). Trimming took off 5 bases at V and 6 bases at J, with 20 bases between the two ends. The CDR3 contains 15 residues. As originally analysed: Estimated nucleated cell counts came from reference gene primer amplification. Libraries were prepared by immunoSEQ multiplex PCR; TCRdb keeps only in-frame clonotypes and omits some of them. That table furnishes V, J and clone size, whereas the DNA furnished D and trimming. The table lists about 160,000 clones, roughly 81% of them singletons. V and J are TRBV10-1 and TRBJ2-7; a weak D match, TRBD2 (6 bases). The source is a man aged 35 to 55 with acute or convalescent COVID-19. The sample taken for sequencing was peripheral blood. CDR3 sequence: CASSPQPAGPTEQYF. The CDR3 coding sequence is TGCGCCAGCAGTCCTCAGCCAGCGGGTCCGACCGAGCAGTACTTC.